The 21 T cell receptor beta chains reported below all come from one sample, sequenced in a study of cytomegalovirus exposure and HLA in healthy donors. The study ran its PCR with 60 Vbeta and 13 Jbeta primers. Clones were sequenced by immunoSEQ multiplex PCR, and TCRdb holds only the in-frame ones, with some missing. The sample carries approximately 120,000 clones, 70% to 85% recorded once. What was sequenced was PBMCs. These receptors came from a middle-aged woman in good health and CMV-seropositive.

The chain couples TRBV4-1 to TRBJ1-2; no clear D gene. The CDR3 loop spans 15 amino acids. V shed 3 bases and J shed 0 bases, with 11 bases lying between them. Germline CDR1 is MGHRA and CDR2 is YSYEKL. In nucleotides, the CDR3 is TGCGCCAGCAGCCAGGCTAGAACTACTAACTATGGCTACACCTTC. It codes for CASSQARTTNYGYTF.

The rearrangement links TRBV4-1 to TRBJ2-1; D is perhaps TRBD2 (6 bases). CDR1 and CDR2 (germline): MGHRA, YSYEKL. The CDR3 runs to 18 residues. Trimming cost V 1 base and J 4 bases, with 20 bases left between them. CDR3 nucleotide sequence: TGCGCCAGCAGCCAAGGATTCCTAGCGAGAACCCGTTACAATGAGCAGTTCTTC. Encoded protein: CASSQGFLARTRYNEQFF.

This clone was detected only a few times. The V and J genes are TRBV23-1 and TRBJ2-7; 8 bases align to TRBD2. TRBV23-1 is an open reading frame whose function is uncertain. This CDR3 is 14 amino acids long. With V trimmed by 6 bases and J by 5 bases, 9 bases remained unmatched. Written as DNA, the CDR3 is TGCGCCAGCAGCTCCGGGGGGGGGAAAAACGAGCAGTACTTC. Translated, it gives CASSSGGGKNEQYF.

The V gene is TRBV2, the J gene TRBJ2-7; D may be TRBD2 (7 bases). The CDR3 spans 15 residues. The germline CDR1 and CDR2 sequences are SNHLY and FYNNEI. The V end was cut by 7 bases, the J end by 1 base, with 17 bases between. The CDR3 protein is CASTKGGSKSYEQYF. For the CDR3, the DNA is TGTGCCAGCACCAAGGGGGGGAGTAAGTCCTACGAGCAGTACTTC.

The gene calls are TRBV10-1 and TRBJ2-7; D may be TRBD1 (6 bases). With 2 bases removed from V and 5 bases from J, the gap between germline ends came to 10 bases. CDR1 and CDR2 (germline): WNHNN, SYGVQD (reference sequence). The CDR3 runs to 13 residues. CDR3 amino acids: CASSEGDIHEQYF. The CDR3 region has the DNA TGCGCCAGCAGTGAGGGGGACATACACGAGCAGTACTTC.

This clone was counted a single time. The V and J genes are TRBV6-5 and TRBJ1-1; TRBD1 might be the D (5 bases). The V gene lost 7 bases and the J gene lost 2 bases, with 11 bases spanning the gap. This CDR3 has 13 residues. In germline, CDR1 is MNHEY, CDR2 SVGAGI. This chain's CDR3 is CASKVQVNTEAFF. The CDR3 coding sequence is TGTGCCAGCAAGGTACAGGTAAACACTGAAGCTTTCTTT.

On this clone itself: No conserved phenylalanine or tryptophan ends this CDR3, so it is likely a read error. The DNA is left out, because the CDR3 cannot be placed on it with certainty; the CDR3 is given as TCRdb lists it. CDR3 region: CASSQDICGS. V and J are TRBV23-1 and TRBJ1-5; the table's D call, TRBD1, was not checked against the DNA. TRBV23-1 is an ORF, and what it does is uncertain. 10 amino acids form the CDR3, both terminal residues included.

The chain uses TRBV4-1 and TRBJ2-2; 8 nucleotides match TRBD2. Trimming took 2 bases from V and 5 from J; bases not matched to a gene: 13. Per the germline V gene, CDR1 is MGHRA and CDR2 is YSYEKL. This CDR3 is 18 amino acids long. For the CDR3, the DNA is TGCGCCAGCAGCCAACTGAGGGGCCTAGCGGGTAGTACCGGGGAGCTGTTTTTT. This encodes CASSQLRGLAGSTGELFF.

This chain links TRBV15 with TRBJ1-2; 8 bases map to TRBD1. CDR3 length equals 15 residues. V trimming: 2 bases; J trimming: 6 bases; junction bases outside the gene matches: 8. Germline values: CDR1 LNHNV, CDR2 YYDKDF (reference sequence). CDR3 nucleotides: TGTGCCACCAGCAGACCCGACAGGGGAGGCCATGGCTACACCTTC. This translates into CATSRPDRGGHGYTF.

The V and J genes are TRBV5-6 and TRBJ1-1, with 7 bases identical to TRBD1. The CDR3 is 14 amino acids. Germline CDR1 and CDR2: SGHDT and YYEEEE. The trim removed 5 bases at V and 0 bases at J, leaving 4 bases unmatched. The CDR3 reads CASSPTGVNTEAFF. In DNA, the CDR3 is TGTGCCAGCAGTCCCACAGGGGTGAACACTGAAGCTTTCTTT.

V and J are TRBV4-2 and TRBJ1-3; D remains unclear. CDR1 is LGHNA and CDR2 is YNFKEQ in the germline V gene. V was shortened by 0 bases and J by 0 bases, with 12 bases between the two germline ends. This CDR3 is built from 17 residues. The DNA of the CDR3 is TGTGCCAGCAGCCAAGATCTTCGAGGCATCTCTGGAAACACCATATATTTT. Translation: CASSQDLRGISGNTIYF.

The chain uses TRBV28 and TRBJ1-5; no definite D call. CDR3 size: 15 residues. The germline V and J ends were trimmed by 7 bases and 2 bases, with 15 bases remaining between them. Germline loops: CDR1 MDHEN, CDR2 SYDVKM. The CDR3 region has the DNA TGTGCCAGCAACAACCCCGGGTCAGGCAATCAGCCCCAGCATTTT. This translates into CASNNPGSGNQPQHF.

This chain links TRBV20-1 with TRBJ1-2; 8 nucleotides align to TRBD1. Germline V gene data show CDR1 as DFQATT and CDR2 as SNEGSKA (reference sequence). With V trimmed by 4 bases and J by 8 bases, 3 bases remained unmatched. This CDR3 is 11 amino acids long. CDR3 nucleotides: TGCAGTGCTATACAGGGGGGAGGCTACACCTTC. Its translation: CSAIQGGGYTF.

V is TRBV28 and J is TRBJ1-5, with 8 nucleotides matching TRBD1. CDR3 size: 15 residues. In germline, CDR1 is MDHEN, CDR2 SYDVKM. The V segment lost 5 bases and the J segment 2 bases; nucleotides outside the gene matches: 5. DNA of the CDR3: TGTGCCAGCAGTCGCAGGGGGCTAGGCAATCAGCCCCAGCATTTT. This encodes CASSRRGLGNQPQHF.

This clone occurred a few times. The CDR3 reads CASSSGREETQYF. For the CDR3, the DNA is TGTGCCAGCAGTTCGGGGAGGGAAGAGACCCAGTACTTC. The J gene is TRBJ2-5, the V gene TRBV6-5; 7 bases line up with TRBD2. The CDR3 has 13 amino acids. CDR1 MNHEY and CDR2 SVGAGI come from the germline V gene. V shed 4 bases, J shed 3 bases, and the junction held 2 bases outside the gene matches.

The J gene is TRBJ1-1, the V gene TRBV5-1, with D possibly TRBD1 on 5 matching bases. Germline CDR1 and CDR2: SGHRS and YFSETQ. The CDR3 is made up of 15 amino acids. V was cut by 0 bases and J by 2 bases, with 11 bases left in between. The CDR3 sequence is CASSLVSRANTEAFF. The CDR3 nucleotides are TGCGCCAGCAGCTTGGTTAGCAGGGCTAACACTGAAGCTTTCTTT.

The rearrangement joins TRBV10-3 to TRBJ2-2, with D perhaps TRBD2 (5 bases). V was shortened by 4 bases and J by 5 bases, with 8 bases between the two germline ends. CDR3 length equals 13 residues. In germline, CDR1 is ENHRY, CDR2 SYGVKD. CDR3 in amino acids: CAISAGETGELFF. CDR3 coding DNA: TGTGCCATCAGTGCTGGGGAGACCGGGGAGCTGTTTTTT.

This clone was seen only once. V usage is TRBV7-6 and J usage is TRBJ2-7; D is uncertain. Per the germline V gene, CDR1 is SGHVS and CDR2 is FNYEAQ. The CDR3 totals 14 residues. Trimming shortened V by 1 base and J by 2 bases, and 9 bases separated the two germline ends. CDR3 bases: TGTGCCAGCAGCTTAGATGGCCGAACCTACGAGCAGTACTTC. This encodes CASSLDGRTYEQYF.

The chain links TRBV15 to TRBJ2-7; TRBD1 is a possible D gene (6 bases). Germline V gene data show CDR1 as LNHNV and CDR2 as YYDKDF (reference sequence). This CDR3 is built from 15 residues. The germline V and J ends were trimmed by 0 bases and 4 bases, with 13 bases remaining between them. CDR3 protein: CATSRDRDRGYEQYF. CDR3 in DNA: TGTGCCACCAGCAGAGATAGGGATAGGGGGTACGAGCAGTACTTC.

V is TRBV18 and J is TRBJ2-5, with 10 bases lining up with TRBD2. There are 14 residues in the CDR3. Losses at the gene ends were 5 bases for V and 3 bases for J; bases not matched to a gene: 3. The germline gives CDR1 KGHSH, CDR2 LQKENI. The CDR3 region has the DNA TGTGCCAGCTCAACACTAGCGGGGAAAGAGACCCAGTACTTC. Translation: CASSTLAGKETQYF.

The rearrangement joins TRBV7-9 to TRBJ2-5; 12 bases map to TRBD2. CDR3 length equals 16 residues. Germline CDR1 SEHNR, CDR2 FQNEAQ (reference sequence). The ends lost 4 bases at V and 0 bases at J; junction bases unmatched: 3. The DNA for the CDR3 is TGTGCCAGCAGCTCCCGGACTAGCGGGGACCAAGAGACCCAGTACTTC. Protein product: CASSSRTSGDQETQYF. Supplemented by reference TRBV7-9 and TRBJ2-5, the full variable domain reads DTGVSQNPRHKITKRGQNVTFRCDPISEHNRLYWYRQTLGQGPEFLTYFQNEAQLEKSRLLSDRFSAERPKGSFSTLEIQRTEQGDSAMYLCASSSRTSGDQETQYFGPGTRLLVL.